This is a list of T cell receptor beta chains from one sample in a study of beta chain features in type 1 diabetes. Profiling relied on immunoSEQ multiplex PCR, and the TCRdb table lists in-frame clones only, not all of them. Among about 400,000 clones listed, approximately 12% were seen once. The sequenced sample consisted of naive CD4+ T cells from blood. Receptor source: a man younger than 35 in good health. CDR3s include the opening cysteine and the closing phenylalanine or tryptophan. The D gene is left open where the match is weak. Size is omitted from some rows. Given values are once, few, many or a class for expanded clones.

abundance,d_gene,j_gene,v_gene,CDR3aa,CDR3nt
few,TRBD2,TRBJ2-5,TRBV10-3,CAISASGDKETQYF,TGTGCCATCAGTGCTAGCGGGGACAAAGAGACCCAGTACTTC
few,TRBD1,TRBJ1-4,TRBV7-2,CASSLTGTGFEKLFF,TGTGCCAGCAGCTTAACCGGGACAGGGTTTGAAAAACTGTTTTTT
-,-,TRBJ1-6,TRBV28,CASSLLGQIPLHF,TGTGCCAGCAGTTTACTGGGACAAATACCCCTCCACTTT
-,-,TRBJ2-3,TRBV25-1,CASSDVGRTDTQYF,TGTGCCAGCAGTGACGTGGGCCGCACAGATACGCAGTATTTT
-,TRBD2,TRBJ2-7,TRBV7-2,CASSLGGGRGAAYEQYF,TGTGCCAGCAGCTTAGGGGGAGGGCGGGGGGCCGCCTACGAGCAGTACTTC
-,-,TRBJ2-7,TRBV5-1,CASSLAGGDGQYF,TGCGCCAGCAGCTTGGCCGGCGGGGACGGGCAGTACTTC
-,TRBD2,TRBJ2-5,TRBV5-4,CASSVAGGPRETQYF,TGTGCCAGCAGCGTAGCGGGGGGCCCTAGGGAGACCCAGTACTTC
-,-,TRBJ2-7,TRBV14,CASSLGIRVRRIEQYF,TGTGCCAGCAGCCTCGGAATCAGGGTAAGAAGGATCGAGCAGTACTTC
few,TRBD1,TRBJ1-4,TRBV9,CASSADRGDEKLFF,TGTGCCAGCAGCGCCGACAGGGGTGACGAAAAACTGTTTTTT
few,TRBD2,TRBJ2-5,TRBV19,CASSISGLATQETQYF,TGTGCCAGTAGTATTTCGGGACTAGCGACACAAGAGACCCAGTACTTC
-,TRBD1,TRBJ2-7,TRBV18,CASSPGTATYEQYF,TGTGCCAGCTCACCCGGGACAGCTACCTACGAGCAGTACTTC
-,TRBD1,TRBJ1-5,TRBV7-2,CASSRSGTVSNQPQHF,TGTGCCAGCAGCAGATCCGGGACAGTAAGTAATCAGCCCCAGCATTTT
-,-,TRBJ2-6,TRBV19,CASIDSPGANVLTF,TGTGCCAGTATAGATTCGCCTGGGGCCAACGTCCTGACTTTC
-,-,TRBJ2-3,TRBV4-3,CASSQESSTDTQYF,TGCGCCAGCAGCCAAGAGTCTAGCACAGATACGCAGTATTTT
-,TRBD1,TRBJ1-2,TRBV25-1,CASSTTGARGYTF,TGTGCCAGCAGCACGACAGGGGCGAGGGGCTACACCTTC
few,-,TRBJ2-1,TRBV7-3,CASSLRGNEQFF,TGTGCCAGCAGCTTACGAGGGAATGAGCAGTTCTTC
-,-,TRBJ2-6,TRBV5-1,CASSSETGANVLTF,TGCGCCAGCAGCTCGGAGACTGGGGCCAACGTCCTGACTTTC
few,-,TRBJ1-2,TRBV28,CASMAGPYGYTF,TGTGCCAGCATGGCGGGGCCCTATGGCTACACCTTC
few,TRBD2,TRBJ2-5,TRBV28,CASSFPGGWETQYF,TGTGCCAGCAGTTTCCCCGGGGGGTGGGAGACCCAGTACTTC
-,-,TRBJ1-4,TRBV4-2,CASSQGGRENEKLFF,TGTGCCAGCAGCCAAGGGGGCCGTGAAAATGAAAAACTGTTTTTT
few,-,TRBJ2-5,TRBV11-2,CASSLSREETQYF,TGTGCCAGCAGCTTATCCAGGGAAGAGACCCAGTACTTC
few,-,TRBJ2-1,TRBV19,CASSIAGPPSYNEQFF,TGTGCCAGTAGTATAGCAGGGCCACCTTCCTACAATGAGCAGTTCTTC
-,-,TRBJ2-2,TRBV9,CASSDGGTGELFF,TGTGCCAGCAGCGACGGAGGTACCGGGGAGCTGTTTTTT
-,-,TRBJ1-2,TRBV19,CASQVTSNYGYTF,TGTGCCAGTCAGGTAACCTCTAACTATGGCTACACCTTC
-,TRBD1,TRBJ1-5,TRBV10-3,CAISRGQGEQPQHF,TGTGCCATCAGTAGGGGACAGGGTGAGCAGCCCCAGCATTTT
-,-,TRBJ2-7,TRBV28,CASSLGGGTAYEQYF,TGTGCCAGCAGTTTAGGTGGGGGGACCGCCTACGAGCAGTACTTC
few,-,TRBJ2-1,TRBV7-2,CASSLDRRASEQFF,TGTGCCAGCAGCTTAGATAGGAGGGCCTCTGAGCAGTTCTTC
few,-,TRBJ1-6,TRBV2,CASSQDWEGSPLHF,TGTGCCAGCAGCCAGGATTGGGAGGGCTCACCCCTCCACTTT
-,TRBD1,TRBJ1-4,TRBV27,CASNYRGRPNEKLFF,TGTGCCAGCAACTACAGGGGCCGACCTAATGAAAAACTGTTTTTT